This TCR beta chain was sequenced during a study of shared clonotypes between healthy human individuals. The J segment lost 3 bases and the V segment lost 5 bases, leaving 4 bases of the junction unmatched. Germline V lookup: CDR1 SEHNR, CDR2 FQNEAQ (reference sequence). The CDR3 extends over 15 amino acids. Profiled with immunoSEQ multiplex PCR; TCRdb holds only in-frame clones, not every one. The sample yields more than 2,000,000 clones, approximately 93% seen once. Input material: naive CD4+ T cells from PBMCs. The subset here: CD45RA+ positively selected. V gene TRBV7-9 combines with J gene TRBJ2-7; TRBD2 matches at 13 bases. The sequence derives from a man in his late teens or twenties in good health. Some clones in this sample may be carry-over from other donors' samples. CDR3 sequence: CASSGGTSGNYEQYF. CDR3 bases: TGTGCCAGCAGCGGGGGGACTAGCGGGAACTACGAGCAGTACTTC.